A single sample gave rise to the 25 T cell receptor beta chains below, sequenced in a study of human T cells and chemical hapten exposure. TCRdb used MiXCR to reprocess the RACE reads, holding one entry per CDR3 protein. The sample contains approximately 77,000 distinct CDR3 sequences, about 8% of which appear only once. Described time point: patch test 1, 2 weeks after DPC sensitization. This sample's treatment: therapeutic diphenylcyclopropenone sensitization with weekly scalp DPC. The starting material was whole blood, obtained in connection with sensitization to the hapten diphenylcyclopropenone (DPC). These receptors were obtained from a woman aged 25-40 years with alopecia areata. Some clones in this sample may be carry-over from other donors' samples.

This clonotype has a count of ten or more. A read error may produce the germline difference seen at one junction end. The rearrangement links TRBV7-7 to TRBJ1-5; the D gene is possibly TRBD1 (5 bases). CDR3 size: 14 residues. Looked up from germline, CDR1 is SSHAT and CDR2 is FNYEAQ (reference sequence). CDR3 in amino acids: CASSFGDRNQPQHF. CDR3 coding DNA: TGTGCTAGCAGCTTTGGGGACCGAAATCAGCCCCAGCATTTT.

This clonotype came up many times. This rearrangement joins TRBV5-4 to TRBJ2-7, with 11 positions matching TRBD1. Trimming took 5 bases from V and 2 from J; bases not matched to a gene: 6. CDR3 length: 15 amino acids. Germline V lookup: CDR1 SGHNT, CDR2 YYREEE (reference sequence). The chain's CDR3 is CASRPDRGLTYEQYF. Written as DNA, the CDR3 is TGTGCCAGCAGACCGGACAGGGGGCTGACCTACGAGCAGTACTTC. Full variable domain (missing parts from reference TRBV5-4 and TRBJ2-7): ETGVTQSPTHLIKTRGQQVTLRCSSQSGHNTVSWYQQALGQGPQFIFQYYREEENGRGNFPPRFSGLQFPNYSSELNVNALELDDSALYLCASRPDRGLTYEQYFGPGTRLTVT.

This clonotype has only a few counts. CDR3 nucleotide sequence: TGTGCCAGCAGTTACTCGATTCCTGGGAGAGTATTTCGCACTGAAGCTTTCTTT. Encoded protein: CASSYSIPGRVFRTEAFF. The chain carries TRBV6-5 and TRBJ1-1; no definite D call. The germline V gene encodes CDR1 MNHEY and CDR2 SVGAGI. Deletions cut 0 bases from V and 4 bases from J, with 21 bases between. This CDR3 has 18 residues.

This chain joins TRBV7-9 and TRBJ1-5; no reliable D call. Trimming shortened V by 5 bases and J by 5 bases, and 13 bases separated the two germline ends. The CDR3 length is 14 residues. Per the germline V gene, CDR1 is SEHNR and CDR2 is FQNEAQ (reference sequence). The chain's CDR3 is CASSADWPDQPQHF. The DNA for the CDR3 is TGTGCCAGCAGCGCGGACTGGCCGGATCAGCCCCAGCATTTT.

This clonotype was counted many times. The genes are TRBV5-1 and TRBJ1-1; 7 nucleotides line up with TRBD1. Germline assignment: CDR1 SGHRS and CDR2 YFSETQ. With V trimmed by 0 bases and J by 3 bases, 2 bases remained unmatched. This CDR3 has 14 residues. CDR3 in amino acids: CASSLGQGYTEAFF. The CDR3 coding sequence is TGCGCCAGCAGCTTGGGACAGGGTTACACTGAAGCTTTCTTT.

This rearrangement joins TRBV5-1 to TRBJ2-5; D is uncertain. V lost 2 bases and J lost 2, with 10 bases in between. The germline CDR1 and CDR2 sequences are SGHRS and YFSETQ. The CDR3 extends over 14 amino acids. CDR3 sequence: CASSLVPDQETQYF. The CDR3 region has the DNA TGCGCCAGCAGCTTAGTGCCAGATCAAGAGACCCAGTACTTC.

This clonotype was counted at least ten times. The chain has TRBV5-1 and TRBJ2-7; D remains unclear. This CDR3 is built from 14 residues. In germline, CDR1 is SGHRS, CDR2 YFSETQ. V was trimmed by 2 bases and J by 6 bases, leaving 15 bases between them. The CDR3 protein is CASSFRAEPREQYF. CDR3 DNA sequence: TGCGCCAGCAGCTTCCGGGCAGAACCCCGCGAGCAGTACTTC.

This clonotype has a handful of counts. The chain couples TRBV25-1 to TRBJ1-6, with D uncertain. This CDR3 contains 12 residues. Trimming removed 4 bases at V and 12 bases at J, with 10 bases between. The germline V gene encodes CDR1 MGHDK and CDR2 SYGVNS. CDR3 nucleotide sequence: TGTGCCAGCAGTGCCTTTGCGGGACCCCTCCACTTT. This sequence encodes CASSAFAGPLHF. The complete variable domain, with remaining parts taken from reference TRBV25-1 and TRBJ1-6, reads EADIYQTPRYLVIGTGKKITLECSQTMGHDKMYWYQQDPGMELHLIHYSYGVNSTEKGDLSSESTVSRIRTEHFPLTLESARPSHTSQYLCASSAFAGPLHFGNGTRLTVT.

This clonotype was detected only a few times. J is TRBJ2-7 and V is TRBV14, with 13 bases lining up with TRBD2. This CDR3 is built from 14 residues. CDR1 and CDR2 (germline): SGHDN, FVKESK. Unmatched junction bases numbered 0, after V lost 4 bases and J lost 3 bases. The CDR3 bases are TGTGCCAGCAGCCGACTAGCGGGGGGCTACGAGCAGTACTTC. This codes for CASSRLAGGYEQYF.

The table lists this clonotype with a few counts. The chain recombines TRBV2 with TRBJ1-1; D unresolved. Germline V gene sequence: CDR1 SNHLY, CDR2 FYNNEI. With 2 bases removed from V and 0 bases from J, the gap between germline ends came to 4 bases. There are 13 residues in the CDR3. DNA of the CDR3: TGTGCCAGCAGTGAATCGGTGAACACTGAAGCTTTCTTT. Translating gives CASSESVNTEAFF.

Concerning this clonotype: This sequence may be a read error, since a much larger clone differs from it by one base. The chain couples TRBV6-5 to TRBJ2-2; D gene unclear. The CDR3 loop spans 14 amino acids. CDR1 is MNHEY and CDR2 is SVGAGI in the germline V gene. The germline V and J ends were trimmed by 0 bases and 10 bases, with 12 bases remaining between them. CDR3 nucleotides: TGTGCCAGCAGTTACTCGTATGCAGTCGTGGAGCTGTTTTTT. Translation gives CASSYSYAVVELFF.

This clonotype was counted ten times or more. The rearrangement uses TRBV29-1 and TRBJ2-3, with D hard to call. V gave up 4 bases and J gave up 2 bases, with 10 bases separating them. The germline V gene encodes CDR1 SQVTM and CDR2 ANQGSEA. The CDR3 loop spans 13 amino acids. CDR3 sequence reads: CSVASGNTDTQYF. CDR3 in DNA: TGCAGCGTTGCAAGTGGGAACACAGATACGCAGTATTTT.

This clonotype was detected ten times or more. The rearrangement joins TRBV20-1 to TRBJ1-1; weak D call: TRBD1 (6 bases). Trimming pared 6 bases from V and 6 bases from J, leaving 20 bases between. The CDR3 length is 14 residues. The germline V gene has CDR1 DFQATT and CDR2 SNEGSKA (reference sequence). This CDR3 reads CSARLPGVSAEAFF. In DNA form, the CDR3 reads TGCAGTGCAAGACTTCCAGGGGTGTCGGCTGAAGCTTTCTTT.

This clonotype has only a few counts. The chain uses TRBV3-1 and TRBJ2-2; 7 nucleotides line up with TRBD2. Losses at the gene ends were 1 base for V and 4 bases for J; bases not matched to a gene: 6. This CDR3 is built from 16 residues. Germline lookup yields CDR1 LGHDT and CDR2 YNNKEL (reference sequence). CDR3 loop: CASSQGSGDCTGELFF. The CDR3 DNA reads TGTGCCAGCAGCCAAGGAAGCGGGGATTGCACCGGGGAGCTGTTTTTT.

This clonotype has only a few counts. J is TRBJ2-1 and V is TRBV7-9; unclear D gene. The V gene lost 1 base and the J gene lost 9 bases, with 10 bases spanning the gap. Per the germline V gene, CDR1 is SEHNR and CDR2 is FQNEAQ (reference sequence). The CDR3 contains 13 residues. The CDR3 DNA follows: TGTGCCAGCAGCTTAGAAGCGTTGGTTGAGCAGTTCTTC. Its protein is CASSLEALVEQFF.

This clonotype was seen a handful of times. The chain recombines TRBV20-1 with TRBJ2-7; D ambiguous. The V end lost 6 bases, the J end lost 4 bases, and 13 bases lay between the germline ends. The CDR3 is 12 amino acids. CDR1 is DFQATT, CDR2 SNEGSKA, per germline (reference sequence). CDR3 region: CSAARLPYEQYF. The CDR3 region has the DNA TGCAGTGCCGCGAGGCTGCCTTACGAGCAGTACTTC.

This clonotype was counted ten times or more. The chain employs TRBV20-1 and TRBJ2-1; D may be TRBD1 or TRBD2 (5 bases each). This CDR3 has 15 residues. V lost 1 base, J lost 2 bases, and 12 bases lay in between. The V gene's germline CDR1 is DFQATT and CDR2 SNEGSKA (reference sequence). This chain's CDR3 is CSARVEGRTYNEQFF. CDR3 coding DNA: TGCAGTGCTAGAGTTGAGGGGAGAACCTACAATGAGCAGTTCTTC.

Ten or more counts support this clonotype. The V gene is TRBV5-1, the J gene TRBJ1-1; 7 nucleotides match TRBD1. Germline V gives CDR1 SGHRS, CDR2 YFSETQ. V shed 4 bases, J shed 8 bases, and the junction held 8 bases outside the gene matches. The CDR3 consists of 13 residues. The DNA for the CDR3 is TGCGCCAGCAGCCCTAACAGGGGACCCGAAGCTTTCTTT. Translated, it gives CASSPNRGPEAFF.

The chain joins TRBV20-1 to TRBJ2-4; 12 nucleotides match TRBD2. Germline CDR1 reads DFQATT; CDR2 reads SNEGSKA (reference sequence). The CDR3 has 18 amino acids. V shed 0 bases and J 5 bases; nucleotides not matched to a gene: 11. As DNA, the CDR3 is TGCAGTGCTAGAGATTGGCTAGCGGGGGGGCTTGGTCAAAACATTCAGTACTTC. It codes for CSARDWLAGGLGQNIQYF.

This clonotype appeared many times. The V and J genes are TRBV6-5 and TRBJ2-7, with 11 positions matching TRBD1. CDR3 length: 17 residues. V lost 6 bases to trimming and J lost 3 bases; unmatched junction nucleotides: 13. Germline-derived CDR1 and CDR2 are MNHEY and SVGAGI. The CDR3 spells CASSLRQMGTGGYEQYF. The CDR3 region has the DNA TGTGCCAGCAGCCTTCGCCAAATGGGGACAGGGGGCTACGAGCAGTACTTC.

The sample holds many counts of this clonotype. The CDR3 spells CASSQEGWWLPETQYF. The CDR3 DNA reads TGTGCCAGCAGCCAAGAAGGATGGTGGCTCCCCGAGACCCAGTACTTC. The chain links TRBV3-1 to TRBJ2-5, with no clear D. Between the trimmed V and J ends, which lost 0 bases and 5 bases, there was a span of 16 bases. The germline V gene encodes CDR1 LGHDT and CDR2 YNNKEL (reference sequence). This CDR3 has 16 amino acids.

The rearrangement joins TRBV30 to TRBJ2-7; weak D call: TRBD2 (5 bases). CDR3 size: 15 residues. Trimming took 0 bases from V and 0 from J, leaving 12 bases between them. Germline lookup yields CDR1 GTSNPN and CDR2 SVGIG (reference sequence). This chain's CDR3 is CAWSVWETPSYEQYF. The CDR3 DNA is TGTGCCTGGAGTGTATGGGAGACACCCTCCTACGAGCAGTACTTC.

The gene calls are TRBV20-1 and TRBJ2-2, with D possibly TRBD2 on 6 matching bases. Germline assignment: CDR1 DFQATT and CDR2 SNEGSKA (reference sequence). The length of the CDR3 is 14 residues. Trimming removed 6 bases from V and 4 bases from J, with 15 bases in between. DNA of the CDR3: TGCAGTGCACTCAAAGCGGGCGTCACCGGGGAGCTGTTTTTT. It specifies CSALKAGVTGELFF.

This sequence joins TRBV25-1 and TRBJ2-2, with 10 bases lining up with TRBD2. The CDR3 length is 16 residues. Germline loops: CDR1 MGHDK, CDR2 SYGVNS. The J segment lost 1 base and the V segment lost 4 bases, leaving 3 bases of the junction unmatched. CDR3 in DNA: TGTGCCAGCAGTGCTGTAGCGGGGGGGAACACCGGGGAGCTGTTTTTT. Translation gives CASSAVAGGNTGELFF.

Regarding this clonotype: This may stem from a read error, because a much larger clone lies one nucleotide away. In nucleotides, the CDR3 is TGTGTCAGCATGGGACTAAGCTCTACAGATACGCAGTATTTT. Amino acid sequence: CVSMGLSSTDTQYF. V gene TRBV6-1 combines with J gene TRBJ2-3; 7 nucleotides line up with TRBD2. CDR3 length equals 14 residues. Germline CDR1 is MNHNS and CDR2 is SASEGT.